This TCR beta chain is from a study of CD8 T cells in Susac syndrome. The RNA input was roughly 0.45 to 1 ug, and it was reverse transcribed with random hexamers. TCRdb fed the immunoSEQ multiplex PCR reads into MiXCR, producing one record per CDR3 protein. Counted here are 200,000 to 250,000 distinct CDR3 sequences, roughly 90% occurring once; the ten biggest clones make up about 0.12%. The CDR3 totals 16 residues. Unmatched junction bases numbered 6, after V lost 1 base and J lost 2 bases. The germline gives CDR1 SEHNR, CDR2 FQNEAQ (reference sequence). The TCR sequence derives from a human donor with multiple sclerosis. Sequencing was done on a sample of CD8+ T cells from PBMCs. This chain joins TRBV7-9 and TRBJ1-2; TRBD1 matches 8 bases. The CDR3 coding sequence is TGTGCCAGCAGCTTAGGGGGCAGGGGGCGAAACTATGGCTACACCTTC. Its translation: CASSLGGRGRNYGYTF.